These 29 T cell receptor beta chains were all obtained from the same sample, sequenced in a study of T cells in Graves' hyperthyroidism and ophthalmopathy. What was amplified from RNA transcripts were TCR beta CDR3 regions. TCR CDR3 underwent first-round RT-PCR with the HTBI primer set. TCRdb re-called the multiplex PCR reads with MiXCR, one entry per CDR3 protein. The table includes approximately 98,000 distinct CDR3 sequences, 40% detected once. What was sequenced was peripheral blood or thyroid tissue (not recorded which). The receptor source for this set is a woman aged 25 to 39 with Graves' hyperthyroidism.

As to this clonotype: One end of the junction does not line up with germline, which may come from a read error. V gene TRBV20-1 combines with J gene TRBJ2-5; 10 nucleotides align to TRBD1. The CDR3 is 14 amino acids. CDR1 DFQATT and CDR2 SNEGSKA come from the germline V gene (reference sequence). The CDR3 nucleotides are TGCGGTGCGTGGGACAGGGGAGGCCAAGAGACCCAATTCTTC. This codes for CGAWDRGGQETQFF.

This clonotype was recorded many times. This chain uses TRBV7-9 with TRBJ1-6; 11 bases match TRBD1. This CDR3 is 14 amino acids long. The V gene's germline CDR1 is SEHNR and CDR2 FQNEAQ (reference sequence). The V and J ends lost 6 bases and 8 bases, in that order; junction bases with no gene match: 3. The CDR3 region is CASRRTGGYSPLHF. The CDR3 DNA is TGTGCCAGCAGAAGGACAGGGGGCTATTCACCCCTCCACTTT.

With respect to this clonotype: The junction differs from germline at one of its ends, possibly a read error. The V call is TRBV7-2, the J call TRBJ1-1; D not certain. The CDR3 totals 13 residues. Germline CDR1 and CDR2: SGHTA and FQGNSA. The chain's CDR3 is CASSLEPLTEALF. The CDR3 DNA reads TGTGCCAGCAGCTTGGAACCGCTCACTGAAGCTCTCTTT.

The table lists this clonotype with many counts. CDR3 loop: CASSPPSGVYEQYF. Here the CDR3 DNA reads TGCGCCAGCAGCCCTCCTAGCGGGGTCTACGAGCAGTACTTC. The chain uses TRBV5-1 and TRBJ2-7, with TRBD2 identical over 9 bases. The CDR3 consists of 14 residues. Germline CDR1 and CDR2: SGHRS and YFSETQ. The V gene end was trimmed by 4 bases and the J gene end by 3 bases; junction bases not matched to a gene: 5.

With respect to this clonotype: This may arise from a read error, as a much more abundant clone is one base away. The DNA of the CDR3 is TGTGCCAGCAGTTTAGCCGGCGGGACCAGCTGCGAGCAGTACTTC. Translation: CASSLAGGTSCEQYF. The chain has TRBV2 and TRBJ2-7; perhaps TRBD2 as D (6 bases). V dropped 5 bases and J dropped 6 bases, with 20 bases sitting between them. CDR3 length: 15 residues. Per the germline V gene, CDR1 is SNHLY and CDR2 is FYNNEI.

The chain has TRBV15 and TRBJ2-7; D gene ambiguous. The V end lost 2 bases, the J end lost 3 bases, and 8 bases lay between the germline ends. This CDR3 is built from 13 residues. The V gene's germline CDR1 is LNHNV and CDR2 YYDKDF (reference sequence). Written as DNA, the CDR3 is TGTGCCACCAGCAGACGAGCCGGCTACGAGCAGTACTTC. This codes for CATSRRAGYEQYF.

V and J are TRBV20-1 and TRBJ2-3; D gene unclear. V gave up 6 bases and J gave up 12 bases, with 16 bases separating them. CDR1 DFQATT and CDR2 SNEGSKA come from the germline V gene (reference sequence). This CDR3 spans 11 amino acids. The CDR3 region has the DNA TGCAGTGCCAGCCTTCCAGGCACACAGTATTTT. Translating gives CSASLPGTQYF.

This clonotype came up many times. The chain couples TRBV2 to TRBJ1-1; D unresolved. The CDR3 sequence is 10 residues long. The germline gives CDR1 SNHLY, CDR2 FYNNEI. The V gene lost 9 bases and the J gene lost 5 bases, with 7 bases spanning the gap. CDR3 DNA: TGTGCCAGTAGGCGGACTGAAGCTTTCTTT. Translated, it gives CASRRTEAFF.

The chain joins TRBV7-2 to TRBJ2-3; 9 bases agree with TRBD1. Germline V gene data show CDR1 as SGHTA and CDR2 as FQGNSA. Germline trimming cut 4 bases from V and 4 bases from J; bases unmatched to any gene: 9. The length of the CDR3 is 16 residues. CDR3 in DNA: TGTGCCAGCAGCTCCCTTCCGGGACAGGGCGCAGATACGCAGTATTTT. The encoded protein is CASSSLPGQGADTQYF.

This clonotype was observed at least ten times. This chain joins TRBV20-1 and TRBJ1-5, with D possibly TRBD1 on 6 matching bases. CDR1 DFQATT and CDR2 SNEGSKA come from the germline V gene (reference sequence). V was trimmed by 6 bases and J by 4 bases, leaving 10 bases between them. This CDR3 region has 12 residues. Written as DNA, the CDR3 is TGCAGTGCCGGACAGATAAATCAGCCCCAGCATTTT. Translating gives CSAGQINQPQHF.

This clonotype was found a few times. The J gene is TRBJ2-7, the V gene TRBV15; D is uncertain. Per germline, CDR1 LNHNV and CDR2 YYDKDF (reference sequence). Trimming stripped 1 base from V and 0 bases from J, with 10 bases between. CDR3 length: 15 residues. Here the CDR3 reads CATSRGSRISYEQYF. The CDR3 DNA follows: TGTGCCACCAGCAGAGGTTCACGGATCTCCTACGAGCAGTACTTC.

This clonotype came up many times. This sequence joins TRBV7-2 and TRBJ2-7, with 12 bases that match TRBD2. This CDR3 is built from 19 residues. The V segment lost 5 bases and the J segment 6 bases; nucleotides outside the gene matches: 20. Germline V CDR1 and CDR2: SGHTA, FQGNSA. CDR3 sequence (DNA): TGTGCCAGCAGCGGGCTAGCGGGAGGGCCGAGTTCCTCCCTTGCCGAGCAGTACTTC. This translates into CASSGLAGGPSSSLAEQYF.

J is TRBJ2-2 and V is TRBV5-5; D might be TRBD2 (6 bases). The CDR3 has 15 residues. Per germline, CDR1 SGHKS and CDR2 YYEKEE (reference sequence). V lost 5 bases and J lost 6, with 17 bases in between. The CDR3: CASSFRLVNAGELFF. CDR3 coding DNA: TGTGCCAGCAGTTTCCGACTAGTCAACGCCGGGGAGCTGTTTTTT.

The table lists this clonotype with many counts. At one end, the junction sequence differs from germline, possibly due to a read error. The chain employs TRBV9 and TRBJ2-2, with a weak D call TRBD2 (7 bases). From germline, CDR1 is SGDLS and CDR2 YYNGEE. The CDR3 has 15 residues. CDR3: CASSVRSGDTGEPFF. The CDR3 coding sequence is TGTGCCAGCAGCGTCCGCAGCGGGGACACCGGGGAGCCGTTTTTT.

This clonotype was picked up many times. The chain uses TRBV5-1 and TRBJ2-7; D possibly matches TRBD1 or TRBD2 (5 bases each). This CDR3 contains 15 residues. V was trimmed by 2 bases and J by 3 bases, leaving 15 bases between them. CDR1 is SGHRS, CDR2 YFSETQ, per germline. DNA of the CDR3: TGCGCCAGCAGCTTATGGGACGGTGGATTCTACGAGCAGTACTTC. Amino acids: CASSLWDGGFYEQYF.

This clonotype was counted many times. J is TRBJ2-2 and V is TRBV15; no clear D. Germline assignment: CDR1 LNHNV and CDR2 YYDKDF (reference sequence). The CDR3 runs 13 residues. The V and J ends lost 1 base and 0 bases respectively, with 0 bases between them. The CDR3 DNA sequence: TGTGCCACCAGCAGAGCGAACACCGGGGAGCTGTTTTTT. Translated: CATSRANTGELFF. The full variable domain, with the rest looked up from reference TRBV15 and TRBJ2-2, is DAMVIQNPRYQVTQFGKPVTLSCSQTLNHNVMYWYQQKSSQAPKLLFHYYDKDFNNEADTPDNFQSRRPNTSFCFLDIRSPGLGDTAMYLCATSRANTGELFFGEGSRLTVL.

The table lists this clonotype with many counts. A junction end diverges from the germline sequence, so it may reflect a read error. The chain recombines TRBV9 with TRBJ1-1; a possible D gene is TRBD1 (5 bases). Germline V CDR1 and CDR2: SGDLS, YYNGEE. The CDR3 is 11 amino acids. This CDR3 reads CASSVDGTQLF. In nucleotides, the CDR3 is TGTGCCAGCAGCGTAGACGGGACCCAATTATTT.

The chain is built from TRBV10-3 and TRBJ1-1, with 10 nucleotides matching TRBD1. CDR1 and CDR2 (germline): ENHRY, SYGVKD. The CDR3 length is 13 residues. The V gene end was trimmed by 2 bases and the J gene end by 6 bases; junction bases not matched to a gene: 0. As DNA, the CDR3 is TGTGCCATCAGTGAGGGACAGGGGGCTGAAGCTTTCTTT. Amino acid sequence: CAISEGQGAEAFF.

This clonotype was counted at least ten times. The chain uses TRBV7-9 and TRBJ2-5; 7 bases fit TRBD1. The CDR3 spans 14 residues. Trimming took 2 bases from V and 1 from J; bases not matched to a gene: 1. The germline V gene encodes CDR1 SEHNR and CDR2 FQNEAQ (reference sequence). CDR3 sequence: CASSLRTGQETQYF. CDR3 bases: TGTGCCAGCAGCTTACGGACAGGCCAAGAGACCCAGTACTTC.

This clonotype was seen repeatedly, ten times or more. The chain combines TRBV6-6 with TRBJ2-7, with D unresolved. Trimming removed 8 bases at V and 6 bases at J, with 14 bases between. The CDR3 contains 12 residues. The germline V gene encodes CDR1 MNHNY and CDR2 SVGAGI (reference sequence). The CDR3 protein is CASLFRGSEQYF. The CDR3 DNA reads as TGTGCCAGCCTCTTTAGAGGAAGCGAGCAGTACTTC.

This clonotype was observed many times. The rearrangement uses TRBV28 and TRBJ1-2; D possibly corresponds to TRBD1 (5 bases). Germline V gene lookup returns CDR1 MDHEN and CDR2 SYDVKM. The CDR3 spans 12 residues. Trimming pared 4 bases from V and 5 bases from J, leaving 8 bases between. The CDR3 DNA reads as TGTGCCAGCAGTTACCGACAGTATGGCTACACCTTC. The encoded protein is CASSYRQYGYTF.

As regards this clonotype: One junction end disagrees with the germline gene, perhaps due to a read error. The chain is built from TRBV7-7 and TRBJ2-3; TRBD2 agrees at 7 bases. Germline V gene sequence: CDR1 SSHAT, CDR2 FNYEAQ (reference sequence). The CDR3 runs to 22 residues. The CDR3 bases are TGTGCTAGCAGCTTAATACAAGCGAGCAGACAGAGAGCGGGACCTGTCACAGATACGCAGTATTTT. This gives the protein CASSLIQASRQRAGPVTDTQYF.

This clonotype came up many times. The chain is built from TRBV4-1 and TRBJ2-3, with 7 bases identical to TRBD2. J was trimmed by 11 bases and V by 0 bases; bases with no gene match: 8. The CDR3 loop spans 14 amino acids. Germline V lookup: CDR1 MGHRA, CDR2 YSYEKL. CDR3 coding DNA: TGCGCCAGCAGCCAAGACAGCGCGGGAGTCGGGCAGTATTTT. The encoded protein is CASSQDSAGVGQYF.

By share of the sample, this clonotype is medium-sized. The chain recombines TRBV7-2 with TRBJ1-2; 7 bases map to TRBD1. Germline assignment: CDR1 SGHTA and CDR2 FQGNSA. V trimming: 4 bases; J trimming: 8 bases; junction bases outside the gene matches: 7. The CDR3 totals 13 residues. The CDR3 sequence: CASSSRQGGGYTF. CDR3 bases: TGTGCCAGCAGCTCTCGACAGGGCGGCGGCTACACCTTC.

The table lists this clonotype with a few counts. This chain joins TRBV20-1 and TRBJ2-5, with D perhaps assigned TRBD1 or TRBD2 (5 bases each). CDR1 is DFQATT, CDR2 SNEGSKA, per germline (reference sequence). Trimming removed 6 bases at V and 5 bases at J, with 16 bases between. The CDR3 has 13 amino acids. DNA for the CDR3: TGCAGTGCCCAGAGGGGCAGGGTGGAGACCCAGTACTTC. Protein product: CSAQRGRVETQYF.

V is TRBV15 and J is TRBJ2-2, with D possibly being TRBD1 (7 bases). This CDR3 comprises 17 residues. Trimming took 3 bases from V and 2 from J, leaving 16 bases between them. Germline CDR1 is LNHNV and CDR2 is YYDKDF (reference sequence). CDR3: CATSSRQGGFNTGELFF. CDR3 DNA sequence: TGTGCCACCAGCAGCCGTCAGGGGGGATTCAACACCGGGGAGCTGTTTTTT.

The chain couples TRBV20-1 to TRBJ2-7, with 9 bases fitting TRBD1. The CDR3 is 14 residues long. V dropped 5 bases and J dropped 3; count of bases not matched to a gene: 8. Germline V lookup: CDR1 DFQATT, CDR2 SNEGSKA (reference sequence). The DNA of the CDR3 is TGCAGTGCTGATCCCGGGACAGGGCGCTACGAGCAGTACTTC. It specifies CSADPGTGRYEQYF.

This clonotype has a single count. The final CDR3 position lacks the conserved phenylalanine or tryptophan, pointing to a likely read error. No DNA is shown, since the ends of the CDR3 on it are uncertain; the CDR3 is the one TCRdb lists. The chain is built from TRBV10-3 and TRBJ2-7; the listed D gene, TRBD1, was not tested against the DNA. 8 amino acids form the CDR3, both terminal residues included. The germline gives CDR1 ENHRY, CDR2 SYGVKD. Here the CDR3 reads CAISESGQ.

The chain carries TRBV9 and TRBJ1-5, with 9 bases aligning to TRBD1. The CDR3 is 16 amino acids. Germline V gene sequence: CDR1 SGDLS, CDR2 YYNGEE. J was trimmed by 3 bases and V by 0 bases; bases with no gene match: 4. CDR3 protein: CASSVGDRDVNQPQHF. CDR3 sequence (DNA): TGTGCCAGCAGCGTAGGGGACAGGGATGTCAATCAGCCCCAGCATTTT.